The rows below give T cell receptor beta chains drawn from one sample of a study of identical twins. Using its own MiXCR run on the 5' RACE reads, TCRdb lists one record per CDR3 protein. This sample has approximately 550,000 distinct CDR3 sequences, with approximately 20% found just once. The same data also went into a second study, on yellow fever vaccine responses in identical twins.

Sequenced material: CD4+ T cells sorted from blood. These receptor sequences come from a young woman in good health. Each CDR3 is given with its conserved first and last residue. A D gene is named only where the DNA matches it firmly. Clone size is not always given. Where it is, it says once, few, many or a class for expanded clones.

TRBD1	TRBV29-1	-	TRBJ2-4	TGCAGCGTTCATACAGGACAGGGTCTAGCCAAAAACATTCAGTACTTC	CSVHTGQGLAKNIQYF
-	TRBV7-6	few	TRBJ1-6	TGTGCCAGCAGCTTAGGAGAGAATTCACCCCTCCACTTT	CASSLGENSPLHF
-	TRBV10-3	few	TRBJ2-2	TGTGCCATCAGTGTAGGCTCTGCGAACACCGGGGAGCTGTTTTTT	CAISVGSANTGELFF
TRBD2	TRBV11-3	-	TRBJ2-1	TGTGCCAGCAGCTTCTGGGGGAGGGCGGATGAGCAGTTCTTC	CASSFWGRADEQFF
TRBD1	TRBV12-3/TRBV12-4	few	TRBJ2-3	TGTGCCAGCAGCTGGTCATTTAGAGGGGGCGCAGATACGCAGTATTTT	CASSWSFRGGADTQYF
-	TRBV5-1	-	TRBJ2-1	TGCGCCAGCAGCCCCTGGGGTGCCTACAATGAGCAGTTCTTC	CASSPWGAYNEQFF
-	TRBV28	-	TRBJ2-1	TGTGCCAGCAGTTTACCGGGACCAAGCTCTACTGAGCAGTTCTTC	CASSLPGPSSTEQFF
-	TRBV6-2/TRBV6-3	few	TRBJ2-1	TGTGCCAGCAGACCCCGAAAGGAGGACAATGAGCAGTTCTTC	CASRPRKEDNEQFF
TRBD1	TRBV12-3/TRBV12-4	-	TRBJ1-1	TGTGCCAGCAGACCCGGACAGGGTAATATGAACACTGAAGCTTTCTTT	CASRPGQGNMNTEAFF
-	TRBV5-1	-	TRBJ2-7	TGCGCCAGCAGCTTGGGACCTGCCTACGAGCAGTACTTC	CASSLGPAYEQYF
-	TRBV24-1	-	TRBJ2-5	TGTGCCACCTCATTTCGTGTCCGTGGAGTTCCGCTAGTAGTGACCCAGTACTTC	CATSFRVRGVPLVVTQYF
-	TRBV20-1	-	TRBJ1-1	TGCAGTGCCCATCGGGTGAACACTGAAGCTTTCTTT	CSAHRVNTEAFF
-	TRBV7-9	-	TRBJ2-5	TGTGCCAGCAGCCAGGCGTCCCCGGAGACCCAGTACTTC	CASSQASPETQYF
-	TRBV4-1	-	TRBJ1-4	TGCGCCAGCAGCGGGGGGGAGAATGAAAAACTGTTTTTT	CASSGGENEKLFF
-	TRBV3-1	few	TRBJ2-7	TGTGCCAGCAGCCCCTATCGGAGGTTTCCACCGGGAACCTACGAGCAGTACTTC	CASSPYRRFPPGTYEQYF
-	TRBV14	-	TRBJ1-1	TGTGCCAGCAGCCAAGTCCAGGGATTGGGCACTGAAGCTTTCTTT	CASSQVQGLGTEAFF
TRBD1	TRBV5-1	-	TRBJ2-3	TGCGCCAGCAGGGAGCAGGGGGCTGACACAGATACGCAGTATTTT	CASREQGADTDTQYF
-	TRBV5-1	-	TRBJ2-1	TGCGCCAGCACCCGAGGGGGGGCCTACAATGAGCAGTTCTTC	CASTRGGAYNEQFF
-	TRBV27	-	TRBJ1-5	TGTGCCAGCAGTTATGCTGGGGATCAGCCCCAGCATTTT	CASSYAGDQPQHF
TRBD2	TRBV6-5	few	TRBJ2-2	TGTGCCAGCAGTTACAGGCGGGAGGGCACCGGGGAGCTGTTTTTT	CASSYRREGTGELFF
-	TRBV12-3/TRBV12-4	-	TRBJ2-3	TGTGCCAGCTCAGGGAAGGATACGCAGTATTTT	CASSGKDTQYF
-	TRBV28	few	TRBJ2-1	TGTGCCAGCAGTTTTCCCGACAAGTACCTATACAATGAGCAGTTCTTC	CASSFPDKYLYNEQFF
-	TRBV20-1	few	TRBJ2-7	TGCAGTGCCGTAGACAATACCTACGAGCAGTACTTC	CSAVDNTYEQYF
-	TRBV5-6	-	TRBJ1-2	TGTGCCAGCAGCTTGTCAGGGGCCATCAACTATGGCTACACCTTC	CASSLSGAINYGYTF
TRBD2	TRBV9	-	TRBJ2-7	TGTGCCAGCAGCCTAGGGCGGGAGGGGCCCGAGCAGTACTTC	CASSLGREGPEQYF
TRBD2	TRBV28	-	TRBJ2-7	TGTGCCAGCAGGCCTGGACTAGCGGGAGCCACACAGCAGTACTTC	CASRPGLAGATQQYF
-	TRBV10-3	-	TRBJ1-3	TGTGCCATCAGTGAGTCGCCGGTAATCACCAGCGGAAACACCATATATTTT	CAISESPVITSGNTIYF
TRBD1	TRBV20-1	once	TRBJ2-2	TGCAGTGCTAGACACGGGACAGGGAACACCGGGGAGCTGTTTTTT	CSARHGTGNTGELFF
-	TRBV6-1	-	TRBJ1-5	TGTGCCAGCAGCAGAGGTAGGGGTTGGAATCAGCCCCAGCATTTT	CASSRGRGWNQPQHF
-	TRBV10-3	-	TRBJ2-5	TGTGCCATCAGGTCCGGGGTACCCCAAGAGACCCAGTACTTC	CAIRSGVPQETQYF
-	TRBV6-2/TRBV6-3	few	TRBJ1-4	TGTGCCAGCAGACGCGTCGACAGCGCAACTAATGAAAAACTGTTTTTT	CASRRVDSATNEKLFF
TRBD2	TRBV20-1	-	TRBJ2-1	TGCAGTGCCGCCGGGACTAGCGGGGGGGGTCCCGACGGTGAGCAGTTCTTC	CSAAGTSGGGPDGEQFF
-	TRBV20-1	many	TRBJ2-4	TGCAGTGCTAGATCGGACACGGTTTTGATAGCCAAAAACATTCAGTACTTC	CSARSDTVLIAKNIQYF
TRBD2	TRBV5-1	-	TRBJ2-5	TGCGCCAGCTGCGTTGGCGGGAGTGTTTTGGCTGAGACCCAGTACTTC	CASCVGGSVLAETQYF
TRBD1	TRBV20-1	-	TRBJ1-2	TGCAGTGCTACCCCGGACAGGGTTTACTATGGCTACACCTTC	CSATPDRVYYGYTF
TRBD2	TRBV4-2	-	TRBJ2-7	TGTGCCAGCAGCCAAGCACTAGCGGCAAGCTCCTACGAGCAGTACTTC	CASSQALAASSYEQYF
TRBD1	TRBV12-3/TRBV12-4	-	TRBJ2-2	TGTGCCAGCAGTTGGTGGACAGGGACCGGGGAGCTGTTTTTT	CASSWWTGTGELFF
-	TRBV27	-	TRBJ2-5	TGTGCCAGCAGGCAACAGGGAGGGGGCCAAGAGACCCAGTACTTC	CASRQQGGGQETQYF
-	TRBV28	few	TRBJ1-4	TGTGCCAGCAGTTTGGAGGGTGGTGGAGAGGAAAAACTGTTTTTT	CASSLEGGGEEKLFF
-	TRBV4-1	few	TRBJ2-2	TGCGCCAGCAGCCAAGGGACACTTATTGGGGAGCTGTTTTTT	CASSQGTLIGELFF
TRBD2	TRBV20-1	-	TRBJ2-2	TGCAGTGCGGCTAGCGGGGGCCAAAACACCGGGGAGCTGTTTTTT	CSAASGGQNTGELFF
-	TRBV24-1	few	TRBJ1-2	TGTGCCACCAGCGGGCAGGGGCTGCTTGGTGGTGGCTACACCTTC	CATSGQGLLGGGYTF
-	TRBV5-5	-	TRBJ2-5	TGTGCCAGCAGCTTGGTTGGGAGGGAGACCCAGTACTTC	CASSLVGRETQYF
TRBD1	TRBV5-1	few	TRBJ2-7	TGCGCCAGCAGCCCCTTCGGGACAGCGGACGAGCAGTACTTC	CASSPFGTADEQYF
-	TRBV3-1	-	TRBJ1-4	TGTGCCAGCAGCCTTGGATGGGGCCGGGACGAAAAACTGTTTTTT	CASSLGWGRDEKLFF
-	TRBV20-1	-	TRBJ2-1	TGCAGTGCTAGTGCCAGGGGGGCCTACAATGAGCAGTTCTTC	CSASARGAYNEQFF
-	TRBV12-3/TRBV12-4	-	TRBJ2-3	TGTGCCAGCAGTTCCCCCGGGACGGCCATTGGAAGCGGCACAGATACGCAGTATTTT	CASSSPGTAIGSGTDTQYF
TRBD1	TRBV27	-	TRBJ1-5	TGTGCCAGCAGGACAGGGGTTGGGCAGCCCCAGCATTTT	CASRTGVGQPQHF
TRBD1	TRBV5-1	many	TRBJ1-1	TGCGCCAGCAGCGGAGGGACAGGGAACACTGAAGCTTTCTTT	CASSGGTGNTEAFF
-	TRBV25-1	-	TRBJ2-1	TGTGCCAGCGGTGGGATTGGCTACAATGAGCAGTTCTTC	CASGGIGYNEQFF
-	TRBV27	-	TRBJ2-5	TGTGCCAGCAGACCCTCAAAGTACCAAGAGACCCAGTACTTC	CASRPSKYQETQYF
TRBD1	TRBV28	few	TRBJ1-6	TGTGCCAGCAGTCCCGGGGACAGGGGGAATTCACCCCTCCACTTT	CASSPGDRGNSPLHF
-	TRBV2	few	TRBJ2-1	TGTGCCAGCACCCTCGGGCCTAGCTCCTACAATGAGCAGTTCTTC	CASTLGPSSYNEQFF
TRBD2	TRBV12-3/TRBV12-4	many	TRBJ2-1	TGTGCCAGCAGGTTAGCGGGAGGCTTATACAATGAGCAGTTCTTC	CASRLAGGLYNEQFF